The source of this TCR beta chain is a study of blood T cells in healthy people across ages. Points from the study as a whole: TCR beta diversity, measured per million T cells, fell in a roughly linear way with age. The percentage of naive T cells correlated strongly with TCR beta diversity. Diversity figures based on one million T cells were deemed too low.

Each donor's blood draw was approximately 10 milliliters of peripheral blood. Remarks on this clonotype: Its antigen is not identified.

Using a J-beta primer mix together with a sample-barcoded 5' primer, a second PCR was run for roughly 7 to 12 cycles. TCRdb processed the 5' RACE reads anew with MiXCR; each CDR3 protein has one entry. The sample lists hundreds of thousands of distinct CDR3 sequences; about 61% were seen once. The CDR3 runs to 20 residues. In germline, CDR1 is MNHEY, CDR2 SMNVEV (reference sequence). The V gene end was trimmed by 3 bases and the J gene end by 0 bases; junction bases not matched to a gene: 13. The sequenced sample consisted of blood. This TCR derives from a middle-aged man in good health. V is TRBV27 and J is TRBJ2-1, with 11 bases lining up with TRBD2. Written as DNA, the CDR3 is TGTGCCAGCAGTTTCCAGGGACTAGCGGTCGCCATAAGCTCCTACAATGAGCAGTTCTTC. Its protein is CASSFQGLAVAISSYNEQFF.